The 27 T cell receptor beta chains presented below share a single source sample, sequenced in a study of blood T cell repertoires in COVID-19. Sequencing used immunoSEQ multiplex PCR; TCRdb keeps in-frame clones, though not all of them. The table has around 180,000 clones, about four fifths seen once. The sample was PBMCs or T cells enriched from blood (not recorded which). Receptor source: a man aged 45 to 65 who had recovered from COVID-19.

This rearrangement joins TRBV18 to TRBJ2-7, with 7 positions matching TRBD1. The CDR3 runs 14 residues. Losses at the gene ends were 3 bases for V and 6 bases for J; bases not matched to a gene: 8. Germline V gives CDR1 KGHSH, CDR2 LQKENI. This CDR3 reads CASSPSGQALEQYF. The DNA for the CDR3 is TGTGCCAGCTCACCCTCTGGACAGGCCCTCGAGCAGTACTTC.

The rearrangement joins TRBV15 to TRBJ2-2; 8 nucleotides line up with TRBD1. CDR1 is LNHNV, CDR2 YYDKDF, per germline (reference sequence). V shed 8 bases, J shed 5 bases, and the junction held 10 bases outside the gene matches. The CDR3 sequence is 15 residues long. The CDR3 DNA reads TGTGCCACCCGCCGAGACAGGGGATCAACCGGGGAGCTGTTTTTT. The encoded protein is CATRRDRGSTGELFF.

This clone occurred once. V and J are TRBV19 and TRBJ2-2; TRBD1 matches at 11 bases. The V segment lost 4 bases and the J segment 6 bases; nucleotides outside the gene matches: 10. CDR1 and CDR2 (germline): LNHDA, SQIVND (reference sequence). The CDR3 has 17 amino acids. The CDR3 loop is CASSTHRDRGDAGELFF. The CDR3 DNA is TGTGCCAGTAGTACCCACCGGGACAGGGGGGACGCCGGGGAGCTGTTTTTT.

J is TRBJ2-2 and V is TRBV5-8; a weak D match, TRBD2 (5 bases). V lost 2 bases to trimming and J lost 4 bases, with 15 bases between them. Germline CDR1 and CDR2: SGHTS and YDEGEE. This CDR3 contains 16 residues. As DNA, the CDR3 is TGTGCCAGCAGCTTTCCGGGGAATAAAATCACCGGGGAGCTGTTTTTT. This gives the protein CASSFPGNKITGELFF.

This chain connects TRBV18 to TRBJ1-1; unclear D gene. Germline V CDR1 and CDR2: KGHSH, LQKENI. The CDR3 is 14 residues long. V was pared by 4 bases and J by 1 base, with 10 bases between. The CDR3 reads CASSLWAQNTEAFF. The CDR3 nucleotides are TGTGCCAGCTCACTATGGGCCCAGAACACTGAAGCTTTCTTT.

V gene TRBV11-2 combines with J gene TRBJ2-2, with D maybe TRBD1 (6 bases). The length of the CDR3 is 16 residues. V was clipped by 1 base and J by 3 bases, with 12 bases between them. Germline CDR1 and CDR2: SGHAT and FQNNGV. CDR3 nucleotide sequence: TGTGCCAGCAGCTTAGCCCACGGACAGTACACCGGGGAGCTGTTTTTT. This codes for CASSLAHGQYTGELFF. Full variable domain (outside the CDR3, taken from reference TRBV11-2 and TRBJ2-2): EAGVAQSPRYKIIEKRQSVAFWCNPISGHATLYWYQQILGQGPKLLIQFQNNGVVDDSQLPKDRFSAERLKGVDSTLKIQPAKLEDSAVYLCASSLAHGQYTGELFFGEGSRLTVL.

This rearrangement joins TRBV6-6 to TRBJ1-2; 8 bases are a match to TRBD1. J lost 7 bases, V lost 0 bases, and 7 bases had no gene match. The CDR3 is made up of 15 amino acids. From germline, CDR1 is MNHNY and CDR2 SVGAGI (reference sequence). The CDR3 loop reads CASSYSTGGGGGYTF. The DNA for the CDR3 is TGTGCCAGCAGTTACTCCACAGGGGGTGGAGGTGGCTACACCTTC.

The chain has TRBV5-1 and TRBJ1-4, with D maybe TRBD1 (6 bases). Germline loops: CDR1 SGHRS, CDR2 YFSETQ. Between the trimmed V and J ends, which lost 6 bases and 2 bases, there was a span of 11 bases. The CDR3 loop spans 14 amino acids. The CDR3 protein is CASTRGGTNEKLFF. The DNA for the CDR3 is TGCGCCAGCACCAGGGGTGGCACTAATGAAAAACTGTTTTTT.

This clone occurred once. CDR3 region: CASSDSGGQDTQYF. CDR3 nucleotides: TGTGCCAGCAGTGACTCGGGGGGGCAGGATACGCAGTATTTT. This chain connects TRBV6-4 to TRBJ2-3; D is possibly TRBD2 (7 bases). Germline assignment: CDR1 MRHNA and CDR2 SNTAGT. The V and J ends lost 0 bases and 6 bases respectively, with 10 bases between them. The CDR3 is 14 residues long.

The chain is built from TRBV5-1 and TRBJ2-1, with TRBD2 matching over 9 bases. The trim removed 4 bases at V and 10 bases at J, leaving 12 bases unmatched. This CDR3 comprises 15 residues. Germline CDR1 is SGHRS and CDR2 is YFSETQ. Here the CDR3 DNA reads TGCGCCAGCAGCCCCAATCTAGCGGGGTCCGGCGAGCAGTTCTTC. Its protein product is CASSPNLAGSGEQFF.

V is TRBV19 and J is TRBJ1-1; D unclear. The CDR3 consists of 13 residues. Trimming left V 6 bases short and J 1 base short, with 9 bases between. Germline assignment: CDR1 LNHDA and CDR2 SQIVND (reference sequence). The CDR3 DNA sequence: TGTGCCAGTAGGATACCCTCGAACACTGAAGCTTTCTTT. The encoded protein is CASRIPSNTEAFF.

This chain connects TRBV5-6 to TRBJ2-1, with D possibly being TRBD2 (5 bases). This CDR3 has 14 amino acids. CDR1 and CDR2 from the germline V gene are SGHDT and YYEEEE. Trimming stripped 3 bases from V and 4 bases from J, with 11 bases between. In nucleotides, the CDR3 is TGTGCCAGCAGCTATCGGACTCCATACAATGAGCAGTTCTTC. Its protein product is CASSYRTPYNEQFF.

The chain is built from TRBV7-2 and TRBJ1-5, with TRBD1 matching 10 bases. Per germline, CDR1 SGHTA and CDR2 FQGNSA. V was clipped by 5 bases and J by 5 bases; unmatched bases: 6. The CDR3 runs to 15 residues. The CDR3 DNA reads TGTGCCAGCAGCCCCAGGACAGGGGGGGATCAGCCCCAGCATTTT. This encodes CASSPRTGGDQPQHF.

The CDR3 loop reads CASGHPGTEAFF. The CDR3 DNA sequence: TGTGCCAGCGGACACCCGGGCACTGAAGCTTTCTTT. This chain connects TRBV9 to TRBJ1-1; D possibly corresponds to TRBD1 (5 bases). CDR1 is SGDLS, CDR2 YYNGEE, per germline. V was pared by 7 bases and J by 4 bases, with 11 bases between. This CDR3 is built from 12 residues.

This clone was observed once. The J gene is TRBJ1-4, the V gene TRBV28, with D perhaps TRBD1 (5 bases). The CDR3 totals 17 residues. The germline gives CDR1 MDHEN, CDR2 SYDVKM. V was cut by 4 bases and J by 0 bases, with 15 bases left in between. The CDR3, as DNA: TGTGCCAGCAGTTCAAATCAGGGCGCAGCAACTAATGAAAAACTGTTTTTT. It codes for CASSSNQGAATNEKLFF.

This clone was found a few times. The chain has TRBV12-3 or TRBV12-4 and TRBJ1-2; D perhaps matches TRBD1 (6 bases). Between the trimmed V and J ends, which lost 7 bases and 4 bases, there was a span of 13 bases. The CDR3 runs to 13 residues. The CDR3 protein is CASTNRVFYGYTF. CDR3 DNA: TGTGCCAGCACCAACAGGGTTTTCTATGGCTACACCTTC.

This chain joins TRBV2 and TRBJ1-2; 10 bases are a match to TRBD1. Losses at the gene ends were 5 bases for V and 5 bases for J; bases not matched to a gene: 5. Germline lookup yields CDR1 SNHLY and CDR2 FYNNEI. This CDR3 comprises 14 residues. The chain's CDR3 is CASSLDRGGYGYTF. The CDR3 DNA reads TGTGCCAGCAGTTTGGACAGGGGGGGATATGGCTACACCTTC.

This chain links TRBV6-6 with TRBJ1-2; no reliable D call. Trimming pared 2 bases from V and 4 bases from J, leaving 17 bases between. Germline V gives CDR1 MNHNY, CDR2 SVGAGI (reference sequence). CDR3 length: 16 amino acids. The CDR3 DNA is TGTGCCAGCAGTTACATGGTTACAGTTAGTATCTATGGCTACACCTTC. This translates into CASSYMVTVSIYGYTF.

The chain is built from TRBV28 and TRBJ2-7; D remains ambiguous. Germline V gives CDR1 MDHEN, CDR2 SYDVKM. This CDR3 has 14 amino acids. Trimming took off 9 bases at V and 2 bases at J, with 17 bases between the two ends. The CDR3 bases are TGTGCCAGTACTATTAGGATGCGCACCTACGAGCAGTACTTC. As protein: CASTIRMRTYEQYF.

The rearrangement links TRBV28 to TRBJ2-1, with D possibly matching TRBD2 (5 bases). CDR1 MDHEN and CDR2 SYDVKM come from the germline V gene. The CDR3 loop spans 16 amino acids. V gave up 5 bases and J gave up 4 bases, with 18 bases separating them. The CDR3 is CASSPRGRRRYNEQFF. The CDR3 nucleotides read TGTGCCAGCAGTCCCCGGGGAAGGCGGCGATACAATGAGCAGTTCTTC.

This clone was counted only a few times. This rearrangement joins TRBV27 to TRBJ2-7; weak D call: TRBD1 (5 bases). From germline, CDR1 is MNHEY and CDR2 SMNVEV (reference sequence). This CDR3 has 14 amino acids. V was trimmed by 0 bases and J by 7 bases, leaving 13 bases between them. The CDR3 bases are TGTGCCAGCAGTTTATCCCAGGGTCCCCTTGAGCAGTACTTC. This gives the protein CASSLSQGPLEQYF.

This clone was counted once. This rearrangement joins TRBV28 to TRBJ1-2; 8 positions match TRBD1. The CDR3 runs 16 residues. The V gene end was trimmed by 3 bases and the J gene end by 7 bases; junction bases not matched to a gene: 13. Germline CDR1 and CDR2: MDHEN and SYDVKM. The DNA of the CDR3 is TGTGCCAGCAGTTTGGGGGCAGGGGGCGTTAGAAGTGGCTACACCTTC. This codes for CASSLGAGGVRSGYTF.

Worth noting for this clone: This same CDR3 is encoded by further DNA sequences in the sample. The chain is built from TRBV3-1 (or the pseudogene TRBV3-2) and TRBJ1-2, with 7 nucleotides matching TRBD1. V shed 6 bases, J shed 5 bases, and the junction held 9 bases outside the gene matches. Germline CDR1 LGHDT, CDR2 YNNKEL (reference sequence). The CDR3 is 14 residues long. CDR3 region: CASSPNRGPYGYTF. CDR3 in DNA: TGTGCCAGCAGTCCTAACAGGGGTCCTTATGGCTACACCTTC.

The chain uses TRBV27 and TRBJ2-7; 9 bases match TRBD2. Germline V CDR1 and CDR2: MNHEY, SMNVEV (reference sequence). CDR3 length: 15 amino acids. With 3 bases clipped from V and 2 bases from J, the junction kept 5 bases outside the gene matches. This chain's CDR3 is CASSFLAGGTYEQYF. The CDR3 region has the DNA TGTGCCAGCAGTTTTTTGGCGGGGGGGACCTACGAGCAGTACTTC.

This clone was recorded once. The genes are TRBV7-9 and TRBJ1-1; 8 bases fit TRBD1. Trimming took 4 bases from V and 14 from J; bases not matched to a gene: 18. CDR3 length: 15 residues. Germline CDR1 reads SEHNR; CDR2 reads FQNEAQ (reference sequence). The CDR3 is CASSSTLGAGGATFF. For the CDR3, the DNA is TGTGCCAGCAGCTCGACTCTCGGGGCAGGGGGCGCGACCTTCTTT.

The chain has TRBV18 and TRBJ2-2; possible D gene TRBD2, 6 bases. V was cut by 0 bases and J by 4 bases, with 12 bases left in between. CDR1 and CDR2 from the germline V gene are KGHSH and LQKENI. This CDR3 region has 16 residues. DNA for the CDR3: TGTGCCAGCTCACCACCGCGCTGGCGGGGCACCGGGGAGCTGTTTTTT. This translates into CASSPPRWRGTGELFF.

The sample holds one count of this clone. The V gene is TRBV4-1, the J gene TRBJ1-6; no definite D call. CDR1 is MGHRA, CDR2 YSYEKL, per germline. The CDR3 extends over 14 amino acids. V lost 0 bases, J lost 9 bases, and 9 bases lay in between. The DNA of the CDR3 is TGCGCCAGCAGCCAAGATGTGGCCCCTTCACCCCTCCACTTT. Translating it yields CASSQDVAPSPLHF.